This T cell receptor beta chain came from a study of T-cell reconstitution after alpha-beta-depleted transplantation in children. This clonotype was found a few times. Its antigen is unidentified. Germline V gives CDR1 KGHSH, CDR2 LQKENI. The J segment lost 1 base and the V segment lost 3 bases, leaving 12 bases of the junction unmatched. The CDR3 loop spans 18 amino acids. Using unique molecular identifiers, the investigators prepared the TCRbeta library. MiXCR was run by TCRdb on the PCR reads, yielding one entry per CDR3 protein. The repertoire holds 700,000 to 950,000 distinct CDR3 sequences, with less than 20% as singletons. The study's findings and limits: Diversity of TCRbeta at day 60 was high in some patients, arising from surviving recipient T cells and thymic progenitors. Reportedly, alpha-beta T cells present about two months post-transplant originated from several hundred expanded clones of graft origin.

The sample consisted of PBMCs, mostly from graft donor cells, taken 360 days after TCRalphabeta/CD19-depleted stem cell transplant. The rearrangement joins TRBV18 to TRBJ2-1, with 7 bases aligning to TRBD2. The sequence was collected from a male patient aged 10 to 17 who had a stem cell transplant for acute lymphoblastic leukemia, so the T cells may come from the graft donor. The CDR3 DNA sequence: TGTGCCAGCTCACCGGGAGGGCCTTTCAGGTTATCCTACAATGAGCAGTTCTTC. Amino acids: CASSPGGPFRLSYNEQFF.